The source of this T cell receptor beta chain is a study of control samples from healthy donors and cancer patients. Produced via immunoSEQ multiplex PCR; TCRdb's table is partial and in-frame only. The sample shows fewer than 85,000 clones, approximately 92% of them seen only once. The CDR3 covers 15 residues. Germline V lookup: CDR1 MNHNY, CDR2 SVGAGI (reference sequence). Trimming cost V 3 bases and J 7 bases; bases outside gene matches: 4. The sample taken for sequencing was blood. This sequence joins TRBV6-6 and TRBJ1-6; TRBD1 matches 9 bases. This clonotype was sampled from a woman aged 55 to 70 in good health. The CDR3 DNA follows: TGTGCCAGCAGTTATCTAGGACAGGGGAATTCACCCCTCCACTTT. Its protein is CASSYLGQGNSPLHF.